A single sample is the source of the 29 T cell receptor delta chains below, sequenced in a study of gamma-delta chains in newborns, infants, children. TCRdb reanalyzed the reads using CATT. The data contain around 8,000 delta-chain clones, 1.5% to 2% of them singletons. The sequenced material came from blood. These receptors were taken from a child who was a newborn, infant or young child, either healthy, febrile or measles-vaccinated (not recorded which).

This clone is labeled medium-sized. In the same sample, other DNA sequences code for this CDR3. The rearrangement uses TRDV1 and TRDJ1; the D is unclear. This CDR3 spans 16 amino acids. V gave up 2 bases and J gave up 0 bases, with 13 bases separating them. Looked up from germline, CDR1 is TSWWSYY and CDR2 is QGS. CDR3 DNA sequence: TGTGCTCTTGGGGAAGGGTACCGAATTTACACCGATAAACTCATCTTT. Protein: CALGEGYRIYTDKLIF.

A note on this clone: An end of the junction does not agree with germline; a read error may underlie this. Other DNA sequences in this specimen translate into the identical CDR3. The gene calls are TRDV1 and TRDJ1, with 10 bases identical to TRDD3. Germline V gene sequence: CDR1 TSWWSYY, CDR2 QGS. The CDR3 extends over 22 amino acids. The chain's CDR3 is CALGELVPRITGGCCYTDKLIF. CDR3 sequence (DNA): TGTGCCCTTGGGGAACTAGTCCCTAGGATTACTGGGGGATGTTGCTACACCGATAAACTCATCTTT.

The sample holds a few counts of this clone. This chain uses TRDV1 with TRDJ1; D is unclear. V was pared by 2 bases and J by 0 bases, with 31 bases between. Germline V lookup: CDR1 TSWWSYY, CDR2 QGS. CDR3 size: 22 residues. The CDR3 protein is CALGETSKPPPGGSPYTDKLIF. For the CDR3, the DNA is TGTGCTCTTGGGGAAACCTCAAAACCCCCGCCGGGTGGTAGCCCCTACACCGATAAACTCATCTTT.

This clone has just a few counts. This chain joins TRDV1 and TRDJ3; 9 bases agree with TRDD3. The CDR3 runs 19 residues. Germline V gene data show CDR1 as TSWWSYY and CDR2 as QGS. The V and J ends lost 3 bases and 0 bases, in that order; junction bases with no gene match: 6. CDR3 sequence (DNA): TGTGCTCTTGGGGAGCCTACTGGGGGAATCTCCTGGGACACCCGACAGATGTTTTTC. This gives the protein CALGEPTGGISWDTRQMFF.

This clone is medium-sized. The chain employs TRDV1 and TRDJ1; a possible D gene is TRDD3 (5 bases). The CDR3 runs to 19 residues. Per the germline V gene, CDR1 is TSWWSYY and CDR2 is QGS. Trimming stripped 4 bases from V and 0 bases from J, with 24 bases between. The CDR3 sequence: CALGVPTPGPPRYTDKLIF. DNA of the CDR3: TGTGCTCTTGGGGTGCCAACTCCTGGGCCCCCCCGGTACACCGATAAACTCATCTTT.

The rearrangement joins TRDV1 to TRDJ1; D is possibly TRDD3 (7 bases). V dropped 0 bases and J dropped 6 bases, with 35 bases sitting between them. The CDR3 is made up of 22 amino acids. The germline gives CDR1 TSWWSYY, CDR2 QGS. CDR3 bases: TGTGCTCTTGGGGAACTACCCTTTCCTATTTACTGGGGATCATCGGCCGATAATAAACTCATCTTT. The encoded protein is CALGELPFPIYWGSSADNKLIF.

By share, this clone ranks as medium-sized. Distinct nucleotide sequences in the sample also encode this CDR3. This chain uses TRDV1 with TRDJ1; 8 positions match TRDD3. The germline V gene encodes CDR1 TSWWSYY and CDR2 QGS. The CDR3 is made up of 21 amino acids. V shed 1 base and J 5 bases; nucleotides not matched to a gene: 24. The CDR3 is CALGEPTVMKPRTGGTDKLIF. The CDR3 coding sequence is TGTGCTCTTGGGGAACCTACCGTAATGAAACCTCGTACTGGGGGCACTGATAAACTCATCTTT.

This clone is labeled as medium-sized (0.01 to 0.1%). In the same sample, other DNA sequences code for this CDR3. The chain carries TRDV2 and TRDJ3, with 10 bases fitting TRDD3. J lost 0 bases, V lost 3 bases, and 10 bases had no gene match. The germline gives CDR1 GEAIGNYY, CDR2 EKD. The CDR3 is 20 amino acids. As DNA, the CDR3 is TGTGCCTGTGACTCTCTTACTGGGGGATCCAGCTCCTGGGACACCCGACAGATGTTTTTC. Protein: CACDSLTGGSSSWDTRQMFF.

This clone was found a few times. One base away lies a much larger clone, so this may be a sequencing read error. This rearrangement joins TRDV1 to TRDJ1; 9 bases line up with TRDD3. The V gene's germline CDR1 is TSWWSYY and CDR2 QGS. This CDR3 contains 19 residues. CDR3 amino acids: CALGEDSFTGGQTSNKHIF. The CDR3 nucleotides read TGTGCTCTTGGGGAAGATTCTTTTACTGGGGGACAAACATCGAATAAACACATCTTT.

This clone was counted between two and nine times. Since a far larger clone is one base different, this is likely a read error. Different DNA sequences within this sample yield the same CDR3. This rearrangement joins TRDV2 to TRDJ1, with 8 nucleotides matching TRDD3. The CDR3 loop spans 18 amino acids. Germline-derived CDR1 and CDR2 are GEAIGNYY and EKD. The CDR3 loop reads CACDTLSAGGPYTDKLIF. CDR3 coding DNA: TGTGCCTGCGACACCCTCTCGGCTGGGGGACCTTACACCGATAAACTCATCTTT.

This clone was detected a few times. TCRdb shows a much larger clone's protein in place of this DNA's translation, and the two differ at residue 4, likely through a read error; the protein shown is translated from the DNA. The rearrangement links TRDV2 to TRDJ3; 7 bases align to TRDD3. CDR3 length equals 18 residues. The germline CDR1 and CDR2 sequences are GEAIGNYY and EKD. The V gene end was trimmed by 6 bases and the J gene end by 0 bases; junction bases not matched to a gene: 10. The CDR3 is CACNRLGTGSWDTRQMFF. The CDR3 nucleotides read TGTGCCTGTAACAGACTGGGGACCGGCTCCTGGGACACCCGACAGATGTTTTTC.

Only a few counts were recorded for this clone. Just one base apart from a much larger clone, this may be a read error. The same CDR3 can be traced to other DNA sequences in this sample. This chain links TRDV1 with TRDJ1; 12 nucleotides align to TRDD3. Germline CDR1 reads TSWWSYY; CDR2 reads QGS. This CDR3 is built from 20 residues. CDR3 nucleotides: TGTGCTCTTGGGGAACACCGTCCCTGGGGGATACGGGGGGACACCGACAAACTCATCTTT. It codes for CALGEHRPWGIRGDTDKLIF.

Worth noting for this clone: TCRdb's entry gives the protein of a much larger clone, which mismatches this DNA's translation at residue 5, likely from a read error; the protein reported here is translated from the DNA. The gene calls are TRDV2 and TRDJ3; 8 bases are shared with TRDD3. This CDR3 is 18 amino acids long. Per germline, CDR1 GEAIGNYY and CDR2 EKD. The ends lost 3 bases at V and 0 bases at J; junction bases unmatched: 6. This chain's CDR3 is CACDAWGSSSWDTRQMFF. CDR3 bases: TGTGCCTGTGACGCCTGGGGGAGTAGCTCCTGGGACACCCGACAGATGTTTTTC.

This clone was detected only a few times. This may be a read error: a much more frequent sequence differs by one nucleotide. The identical CDR3 is also encoded by other nucleotide sequences in the sample. The chain uses TRDV1 and TRDJ1; maybe TRDD2 (6 bases). V was clipped by 2 bases and J by 0 bases, with 22 bases between them. The germline CDR1 and CDR2 sequences are TSWWSYY and QGS. The CDR3 has 19 residues. CDR3 residues: CALGESPTLGVKYTDKLIF. The CDR3 DNA reads TGTGCTCTTGGGGAATCTCCTACTCTAGGGGTAAAGTACACCGATAAACTCATCTTT.

The sample holds a few counts of this clone. Possible read error: a much larger clone is one base away. This CDR3 is also generated by other DNA sequences in the sample. The chain uses TRDV1 and TRDJ2; tentatively, D is TRDD2 (5 bases). Trimming pared 9 bases from V and 11 bases from J, leaving 13 bases between. CDR3 length: 11 residues. Germline V CDR1 and CDR2: TSWWSYY, QGS. For the CDR3, the DNA is TGTGCTCTCGGGACTCCTAGGCAACTCTTCTTT. It translates to CALGTPRQLFF.

This clone came up a few times. TCRdb's entry gives the protein of a much larger clone, which mismatches this DNA's translation at residue 10, likely from a read error; the protein reported here is translated from the DNA. The J gene is TRDJ1, the V gene TRDV1, with 13 bases matching TRDD3. This CDR3 is 17 amino acids long. The germline V gene encodes CDR1 TSWWSYY and CDR2 QGS. J lost 0 bases, V lost 9 bases, and 10 bases had no gene match. For the CDR3, the DNA is TGTGCTCTGCTTACTGGGGGATACGCGTGGTACACCGATAAACTCATCTTT. It specifies CALLTGGYAWYTDKLIF.

This clone was detected only a few times. This could be a read error, since a much larger clone is one nucleotide away. This CDR3 is also generated by other DNA sequences in the sample. J is TRDJ1 and V is TRDV1; the D gene is possibly TRDD3 (5 bases). Germline assignment: CDR1 TSWWSYY and CDR2 QGS. The CDR3 runs to 16 residues. The DNA of the CDR3 is TGCGCTCTTGGGGAACTGGTCCCTGAGTACACCGATAAACTCATCTTT. This translates into CALGELVPEYTDKLIF.

This clone was seen only a few times. At residue 11, the TCRdb protein departs from the DNA translation, so the protein shown here was derived from the DNA itself. The CDR3 spells CALGELKASYMYWGIDKLIF. In DNA, the CDR3 is TGTGCTCTTGGGGAACTTAAGGCTTCCTACATGTACTGGGGGATAGATAAACTCATCTTT. The V call is TRDV1, the J call TRDJ1, with 11 nucleotides matching TRDD3. CDR3 length: 20 amino acids. Germline CDR1 reads TSWWSYY; CDR2 reads QGS. J gave up 5 bases and V 0 bases, and 17 bases lay outside the gene matches.

Only a few counts were recorded for this clone. A read error may be the cause here, since a much bigger clone is one base away. V usage is TRDV2 and J usage is TRDJ3; 11 bases are shared with TRDD3. Germline values: CDR1 GEAIGNYY, CDR2 EKD. CDR3 size: 19 residues. CDR3 protein: CACDKILGDSSWDTGQMFF. The CDR3 DNA reads TGTGCCTGTGACAAAATACTGGGGGATAGCTCCTGGGACACCGGACAGATGTTTTTC.

This clone ranks as medium-sized. V is TRDV1 and J is TRDJ1, with 7 nucleotides matching TRDD3. Germline-derived CDR1 and CDR2 are TSWWSYY and QGS. The CDR3 is 17 residues long. The ends lost 2 bases at V and 4 bases at J; junction bases unmatched: 13. CDR3 protein: CALGEVRTGYSIDKLIF. The CDR3 DNA sequence: TGTGCTCTTGGGGAAGTACGTACGGGATACTCGATCGATAAACTCATCTTT.

About this clone itself: The junction shows a germline mismatch at one end, possibly a read error. The same CDR3 can be traced to other DNA sequences in this sample. The rearrangement joins TRDV3 to TRDJ1; no definite D call. Germline CDR1 TVYSNPD, CDR2 GDNSRS (reference sequence). The CDR3 covers 12 residues. The CDR3 region is CAFSPDIYKLIF. The CDR3 DNA follows: TGTGCCTTTAGTCCCGATATTTACAAACTCATCTTC.

This clone was seen a few times. Translating the DNA gives a protein that differs from the TCRdb entry at residue 18; the protein shown here is that DNA translation. The chain recombines TRDV3 with TRDJ3; TRDD2 or TRDD3 may be the D gene (7 bases each). In germline, CDR1 is TVYSNPD, CDR2 GDNSRS (reference sequence). The CDR3 sequence is 20 residues long. The CDR3 bases are TGTGCCCCCAGGATCTTCCTAGCCGGGGATAGCTCCTGGGACACCCGACAGACGTTTTTC. This codes for CAPRIFLAGDSSWDTRQTFF.

This clone is medium-sized. CDR3 DNA sequence: TGTGCTCTCGTCGGCCACGTCGGTACTGGGGGATACGCAATGTCGCACACCGATAAACTCATCTTT. Its translation: CALVGHVGTGGYAMSHTDKLIF. The J gene is TRDJ1, the V gene TRDV1, with 13 bases identical to TRDD3. The CDR3 is 22 residues long. Losses at the gene ends were 9 bases for V and 0 bases for J; bases not matched to a gene: 25. Germline assignment: CDR1 TSWWSYY and CDR2 QGS.

This clone has just a few counts. The protein listed by TCRdb differs at residue 18 from the translated DNA, so the DNA translation is shown. The chain couples TRDV1 to TRDJ1; 12 bases are a match to TRDD3. The CDR3 is 19 residues long. The germline V gene has CDR1 TSWWSYY and CDR2 QGS. The CDR3 region is CALGDPNAYWGIPSDKLTF. CDR3 DNA: TGTGCTCTTGGGGATCCGAATGCCTACTGGGGGATACCGTCCGATAAACTCACCTTT.

This clone was counted a few times. One end of the junction is discordant with germline, which a read error may explain. The V and J genes are TRDV2 and TRDJ3; a possible D gene is TRDD3 (6 bases). The CDR3 totals 20 residues. The germline gives CDR1 GEAIGNYY, CDR2 EKD. DNA for the CDR3: TGTGCCTGTGACCCCTTGGGGGCTACGAAGAGTCGCTGGGACACCCGCCAGATGTTTTTC. It encodes CACDPLGATKSRWDTRQMFF.

The V gene is TRDV3, the J gene TRDJ1; D may be TRDD2 or TRDD3 (5 bases each). CDR1 and CDR2 from the germline V gene are TVYSNPD and GDNSRS (reference sequence). CDR3 size: 15 residues. Deletions cut 0 bases from V and 0 bases from J, with 14 bases between. CDR3 in DNA: TGTGCCTTTAGGGGGGGGCTTTCCTACACCGATAAACTCATCTTT. Translating gives CAFRGGLSYTDKLIF.

As to this clone: This may be a read error: a much more frequent sequence differs by one nucleotide. Other nucleotide sequences from this sample produce the same CDR3. The rearrangement uses TRDV1 and TRDJ2; D may correspond to TRDD2 or TRDD3 (5 bases each). V lost 3 bases, J lost 0 bases, and 29 bases lay in between. The CDR3 runs 22 residues. Per germline, CDR1 TSWWSYY and CDR2 QGS. CDR3 nucleotide sequence: TGTGCTCTTGGGGAGCTCCTAGAGCGGGGGGGCCCCAACCCCGCTTTGACAGCACAACTCTTCTTT. This sequence encodes CALGELLERGGPNPALTAQLFF.

To note about this clone: A single base separates this from a much larger clone, so it may be a read error. This chain uses TRDV1 with TRDJ1; 9 bases are shared with TRDD3. The germline V gene has CDR1 TSWWSYY and CDR2 QGS. CDR3 length: 22 residues. The CDR3 DNA sequence: TGTTCTCTTGGGGGGGATTCCTACTTGGTACTGGGGGACCCGAGGGACACCGATAAACTCATCTTT. Amino acid sequence: CSLGGDSYLVLGDPRDTDKLIF.

This clone has more than one count but fewer than ten. TCRdb's listed protein matches a much larger clone and diverges from this DNA's translation at residue 14, likely through a read error; the protein shown comes from the DNA. The chain employs TRDV2 and TRDJ2; 10 positions match TRDD3. The CDR3 runs 18 residues. Germline assignment: CDR1 GEAIGNYY and CDR2 EKD. In DNA, the CDR3 is TGTGCCTGTGACCCTATACTGGGGGATCTAGCTTTGACAACACAACTCTTCTTT. Amino acids: CACDPILGDLALTTQLFF.